This entry concerns a single T cell receptor beta chain. The antigen is not known. This CDR3 region has 16 residues. Germline CDR1 is MGHDK and CDR2 is SYGVNS. The junction had 12 bases not matched to a gene; V was cut back by 5 bases and J by 9 bases. Use of 60 Vbeta and 13 Jbeta primers characterized the PCR. Original processing methods: Roughly 76 million unique TCR beta chains, 10 million to 13 million of them shared, were counted by a later analysis. Sequenced by immunoSEQ multiplex PCR; TCRdb stores in-frame clones only, minus some. V, J and clone size reflect that table, while D and trimming were determined from the DNA. The sample records approximately 200,000 clones, roughly 80% being singletons. This record belongs to a study of cytomegalovirus exposure and HLA in healthy donors. General study findings and limits: In a later analysis, TCR beta V- and J-gene trimming was associated with a missense DCLRE1C variant. HLA alleles were associated with around 17,000 TCR beta sequences in a later analysis at 0.05 false discovery rate.

This sequence originates from a man between 35 and 55 years old in good health and CMV-seronegative. The J gene is TRBJ2-3, the V gene TRBV25-1; TRBD1 aligns across 12 bases. Input material: PBMCs. The CDR3 bases are TGTGCCAGCAGTTACGGGGACAGGGGGCAATTCGGAACGCAGTATTTT. This encodes CASSYGDRGQFGTQYF.